This T cell receptor beta chain was recovered during a study of CD8 T cells in Susac syndrome. General study findings and limits: In its TCR sequencing and HLA analysis, the study acknowledged that the number of individuals was relatively small.

TEMRA cells were enriched by FACS, while CD8+ and CD4+ T cells were obtained through a negative isolation that was performed magnetically. cDNA came from around 0.5 to 1 ug RNA primed by random hexamers. TCRdb redid the calling of the immunoSEQ multiplex PCR reads with MiXCR, one entry per CDR3 protein. The sample consists of roughly 200,000 distinct CDR3 sequences, around 94% of them appearing once. With respect to this clonotype: Antigen: not known.

Germline V CDR1 and CDR2: SGHTA, FQGNSA. Trimming cost V 3 bases and J 4 bases, with 10 bases left between them. The CDR3 contains 14 residues. The source of this sequence is a human donor with Susac syndrome. This chain uses TRBV7-2 with TRBJ2-1; D might be TRBD2 (6 bases). The sequencing sample was made of CD4+ T cells from PBMCs. The DNA for the CDR3 is TGTGCCAGCAGCTTGGCGGGACCTTACAATGAGCAGTTCTTC. Translating gives CASSLAGPYNEQFF.